The rows below give T cell receptor beta chains drawn from one sample of a study of shared clonotypes between healthy human individuals. Sequenced by immunoSEQ multiplex PCR; TCRdb stores in-frame clones only, minus some. The sample holds more than 2,000,000 clones, over 85% seen once. Sequenced material: naive CD4+ T cells sorted from blood. Receptor source: a man younger than 30 in good health. CDR3s include the opening cysteine and the closing phenylalanine or tryptophan. A D gene is named only where the DNA matches it firmly. Clone size is given for some rows only: seen once, a few or many times, or a class if the clone is expanded.

v_gene	j_gene	abundance	d_gene	CDR3nt	CDR3aa
TRBV10-3	TRBJ2-1	NA	TRBD1	TGTGCCATCAGTGCCCAGGGACAGGCATCGAATGAGCAGTTCTTC	CAISAQGQASNEQFF
TRBV14	TRBJ2-7	NA	NA	TGTGCCAGCAGCCAAGCTCTAAGACAGGAGAATTTC	CASSQALRQENF
TRBV6-5	TRBJ2-7	NA	TRBD2	TGTGCCAGCAGTTACTCTGGACTAGCACGGGTCTACGAGCAGTACTTC	CASSYSGLARVYEQYF
TRBV6-5	TRBJ2-2	NA	NA	TGTGCCAGCTATCGGAACACCGGGGAGCTGTTTTTT	CASYRNTGELFF
TRBV14	TRBJ2-1	NA	NA	TGTGCCAGCAGCCCATTAAGTGGGGAGCAGTTCTTC	CASSPLSGEQFF
TRBV6-5	TRBJ2-1	NA	NA	TGTGCCAGCAGAAGCGATCAAGACAGGTACTATGAGCAGTTCTTC	CASRSDQDRYYEQFF
TRBV7-9	TRBJ2-1	NA	NA	TGTGCCAGCAGCCCAGGGACATCTTACAATGAGCAGTTCTTC	CASSPGTSYNEQFF
TRBV6-1	TRBJ2-6	NA	NA	TGTGCCAGCCCCGACCGGGGCTCTGGGGCCAACGTCCTGACTTTC	CASPDRGSGANVLTF
TRBV28	TRBJ1-4	NA	NA	TGTGCCAGCAGGGATGGCCGGGTGCCCGGTGAAAAACTGTTTTTT	CASRDGRVPGEKLFF
TRBV5-4	TRBJ2-7	NA	NA	TGTGCCAGCAGCTTTAACGGGCACGAGCAGTACTTC	CASSFNGHEQYF
TRBV19	TRBJ1-2	NA	NA	TGTGCCAGTAGTATCGTCGAGGAGAGCTATGGCTACACCTTC	CASSIVEESYGYTF
TRBV4-3	TRBJ2-5	NA	NA	TGCGCCAGCAGCCAAGATGGAGGGGTAAAGGAGACCCAGTACTTC	CASSQDGGVKETQYF
TRBV15	TRBJ1-2	NA	NA	TGTGCCACCAGCAGAGATTTCGGCGCCCACTGCACCTTC	CATSRDFGAHCTF
TRBV7-9	TRBJ2-5	NA	NA	TGTGCCAGCATCCCAGGGAGCAGTCCCGGAGAGACCCAGTACTTC	CASIPGSSPGETQYF
TRBV6-1	TRBJ1-3	NA	NA	TGTGCCAGCGTAAGGGGGTTCGGTGGAAACACCATATATTTT	CASVRGFGGNTIYF
TRBV2	TRBJ2-2	NA	NA	TGTGCCAGCAGTGAAGAGGGGTTGGACACCGGGGAGCTGTTTTTT	CASSEEGLDTGELFF
TRBV9	TRBJ2-6	NA	NA	TGTGCCAGCAGCGTACTAGGTAGTGGGGCCAACGTCCTGACTTTC	CASSVLGSGANVLTF
TRBV7-7	TRBJ2-7	NA	NA	TGTGCTAGCCCCCCGGGGGACGAGCAGTACTTC	CASPPGDEQYF
TRBV25-1	TRBJ2-7	NA	NA	TGTGCCAGCAGTGAACGGGCGGCCTTCGAGCAGTACTTC	CASSERAAFEQYF
TRBV29-1	TRBJ1-1	NA	NA	TGCGTCGCCACTGAAGCTTTCTTT	CVATEAFF
TRBV6-1	TRBJ1-2	NA	NA	TGTGCCAGCAGTGCCACAGGGAGTTACGGCTACACCTTC	CASSATGSYGYTF
TRBV6-6	TRBJ2-7	NA	NA	TGTGCCAGCAGTTACTCAGGCGGGGTGACCTCCTACGAGCAGTACTTC	CASSYSGGVTSYEQYF
TRBV19	TRBJ1-1	NA	TRBD1	TGTGCCAGTACCAGTCTGGGGACAGGTAACACTGAAGCTTTCTTT	CASTSLGTGNTEAFF
TRBV6-5	TRBJ2-3	once	NA	TGTGCCAGCAACACCCTCGGGGGAACAGATACGCAGTATTTT	CASNTLGGTDTQYF
TRBV6-1	TRBJ2-2	NA	NA	TGTGCCAGCAGTGAAATGGGGCGCTTCACCGGGGAGCTGTTTTTT	CASSEMGRFTGELFF
TRBV7-2	TRBJ2-5	NA	NA	TGTGCCAGCAGTGGGGGAGACAAGGCAGGGAAAGAGACCCAGTACTTC	CASSGGDKAGKETQYF
TRBV7-9	TRBJ2-1	NA	NA	TGTGCCAGCAACCCTATTATAGGACAGCTAAACAATGAGCAGTTCTTC	CASNPIIGQLNNEQFF
TRBV6-5	TRBJ2-7	NA	NA	TGTGCCAGCAGTTCCGCCGTCAACCCGCGGACCTACGAGCAGTACTTC	CASSSAVNPRTYEQYF
TRBV18	TRBJ2-7	NA	NA	TGTGCCAGCTCACCGCGCTTGGAGAATGCGGACGGATCCTACGAGCAGTACTTC	CASSPRLENADGSYEQYF
TRBV29-1	TRBJ2-7	once	NA	TGCAGCGTTCATACGGGCTTGGATAGCTCCTACGAGCAGTACTTC	CSVHTGLDSSYEQYF
TRBV9	TRBJ2-7	NA	NA	TGTGCCAGCAGCGTAGATTGGGGCAGCGAGCAGTACTTC	CASSVDWGSEQYF
TRBV7-9	TRBJ2-3	NA	TRBD2	TGTGCCAGCAGCTTTTCTACTAGCGGGAGCCCAGATACGCAGTATTTT	CASSFSTSGSPDTQYF
TRBV5-6	TRBJ1-1	NA	TRBD1	TGTGCCAGCAGCTGGGGACAGGGTTTCAACACTGAAGCTTTCTTT	CASSWGQGFNTEAFF
TRBV16	TRBJ1-5	NA	NA	TGTGCCAGCAGCCAATCGGCTCAGCCCCAGCATTTT	CASSQSAQPQHF
TRBV5-4	TRBJ2-1	NA	TRBD1	TGTGCCAGCAGCTTAGAAATCGGACAGGCACACAATGAGCAGTTCTTC	CASSLEIGQAHNEQFF
TRBV19	TRBJ1-5	NA	NA	TGTGCCAGTAGTATTGGGGGGGCAATGAGCAATCAGCCCCAGCATTTT	CASSIGGAMSNQPQHF
TRBV6-5	TRBJ1-5	NA	NA	TGTGCCAGCAGTTCCCAGGCGGCCTCGGGTCAGCCCCAGCATTTT	CASSSQAASGQPQHF
TRBV30	TRBJ1-2	NA	TRBD1	TGTGCCTGGAACGACAGGGGAAGTGGCTACACCTTC	CAWNDRGSGYTF